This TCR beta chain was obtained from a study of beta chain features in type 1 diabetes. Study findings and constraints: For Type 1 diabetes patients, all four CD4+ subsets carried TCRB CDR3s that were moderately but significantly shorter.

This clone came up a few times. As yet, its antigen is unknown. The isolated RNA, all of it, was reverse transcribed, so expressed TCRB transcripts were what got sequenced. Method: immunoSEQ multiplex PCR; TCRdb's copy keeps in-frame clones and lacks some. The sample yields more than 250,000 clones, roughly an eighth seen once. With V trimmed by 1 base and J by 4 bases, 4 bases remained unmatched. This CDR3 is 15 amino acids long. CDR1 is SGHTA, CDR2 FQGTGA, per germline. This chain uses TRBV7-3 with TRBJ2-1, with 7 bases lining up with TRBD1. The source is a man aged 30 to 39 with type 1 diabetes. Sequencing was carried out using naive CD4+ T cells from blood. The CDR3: CASSLKDRAYNEQFF. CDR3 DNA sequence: TGTGCCAGCAGCTTAAAAGACAGGGCGTACAATGAGCAGTTCTTC.